This entry features one T cell receptor beta chain sequence. This record comes from a study of blood T cell repertoires in COVID-19. About the research overall: The cDNA or gDNA used as material had been derived from T cells, B-cell-depleted T cells, or PBMCs.

Germline V gene sequence: CDR1 LNHDA, CDR2 SQIVND (reference sequence). Trimming took off 4 bases at V and 0 bases at J, with 25 bases between the two ends. This CDR3 region has 20 residues. In Seattle, patients joined the study during active infection and were tracked longitudinally. Authors' processing steps: How many nucleated cells were present was estimated from reference gene primer amplification. The data were produced by immunoSEQ multiplex PCR, yet TCRdb's version contains in-frame clones alone and is incomplete. V and J calls and clone size are copied from that table; D and trimming were computed from the DNA. The sample lists about 180,000 clones; 70% to 90% were seen once.

The sequence came from a man aged 55 to 70 with COVID-19, enrolled during active disease. Input material: peripheral blood. The V gene is TRBV19, the J gene TRBJ1-3; the D is unclear. This CDR3 reads CASSSVHRELNPFSGNTIYF. CDR3 in DNA: TGTGCCAGTAGTAGCGTCCACAGAGAGCTAAACCCCTTCTCTGGAAACACCATATATTTT.